This T cell receptor (beta chain) was captured in a study of cytotoxic CD8 clonotypes in ibrutinib-treated CLL. The source of about 2 micrograms of genomic DNA for TCR beta libraries was cryopreserved PBMCs. Repertoires were generated with immunoSEQ multiplex PCR, while TCRdb's copy carries only in-frame clones and drops some. The sample carries 150,000 or so clones, roughly 83% recorded once. The CDR3 sequence is 14 residues long. Germline values: CDR1 MNHEY, CDR2 SMNVEV (reference sequence). V trimming: 7 bases; J trimming: 6 bases; junction bases outside the gene matches: 7. Specimen: PBMCs, collected after 12 months of ibrutinib treatment. The source is a human donor with chronic lymphocytic leukemia. The chain is built from TRBV27 and TRBJ1-5; 9 nucleotides align to TRBD1. The CDR3 nucleotides read TGTGCCAGCAAAATCACAGGGGGCGGTCAGCCCCAGCATTTT. It encodes CASKITGGGQPQHF.